What follows is one T cell receptor (beta chain) and its context. The antigen remains undetermined. This entry is derived from a study of CD4 T cell repertoires in COVID-19. Findings and limits, study-wide: SARS-CoV and/or HKU1 spike cultures shared between 7 and 25% of SARS-CoV-2 clonotypes.

Repertoires were generated with immunoSEQ multiplex PCR, while TCRdb's copy carries only in-frame clones and drops some. The sample has 20,000 to 25,000 clones, around nine tenths seen once. These memory T cells were uncultured and sequenced directly after ex vivo isolation. The sequence was obtained from a human donor who had COVID-19. Source: central memory CD4+ T cells from blood, taken before the COVID-19 pandemic.

This chain's CDR3 is CASSPTEKNNEKLFF. The CDR3 DNA sequence: TGTGCCAGCAGCCCGACAGAGAAGAACAATGAAAAACTGTTTTTT. The chain links TRBV7-8 to TRBJ1-4, with D tentatively TRBD1 (5 bases). This CDR3 comprises 15 residues. V lost 5 bases and J lost 5, with 15 bases in between. The germline V gene has CDR1 SGHVS and CDR2 FQNEAQ.